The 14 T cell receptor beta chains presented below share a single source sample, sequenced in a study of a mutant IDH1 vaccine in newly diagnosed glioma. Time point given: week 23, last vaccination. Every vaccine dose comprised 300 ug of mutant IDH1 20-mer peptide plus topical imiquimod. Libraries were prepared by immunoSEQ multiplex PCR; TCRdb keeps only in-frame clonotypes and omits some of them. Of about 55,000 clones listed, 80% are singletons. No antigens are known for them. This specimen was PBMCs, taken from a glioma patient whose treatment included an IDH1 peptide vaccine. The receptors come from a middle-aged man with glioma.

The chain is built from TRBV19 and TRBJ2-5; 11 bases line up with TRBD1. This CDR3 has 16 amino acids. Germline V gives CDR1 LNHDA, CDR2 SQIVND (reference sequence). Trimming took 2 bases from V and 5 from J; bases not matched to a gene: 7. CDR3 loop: CASSIMGTGGRETQYF. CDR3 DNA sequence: TGTGCCAGTAGTATAATGGGGACAGGGGGTAGGGAGACCCAGTACTTC.

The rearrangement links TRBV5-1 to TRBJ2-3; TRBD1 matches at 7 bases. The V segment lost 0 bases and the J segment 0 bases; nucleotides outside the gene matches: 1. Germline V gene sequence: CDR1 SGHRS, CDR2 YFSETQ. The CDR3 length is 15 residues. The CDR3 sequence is CASSLGDSSTDTQYF. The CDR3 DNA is TGCGCCAGCAGCTTGGGGGACAGCAGCACAGATACGCAGTATTTT.

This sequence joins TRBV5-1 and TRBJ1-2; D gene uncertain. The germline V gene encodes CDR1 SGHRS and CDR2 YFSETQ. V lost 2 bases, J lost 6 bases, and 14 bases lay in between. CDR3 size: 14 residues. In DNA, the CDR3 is TGCGCCAGCAGCTTAGAAGGGCGAGGAGATGGCTACACCTTC. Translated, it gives CASSLEGRGDGYTF. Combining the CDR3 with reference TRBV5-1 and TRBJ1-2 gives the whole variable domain KAGVTQTPRYLIKTRGQQVTLSCSPISGHRSVSWYQQTPGQGLQFLFEYFSETQRNKGNFPGRFSGRQFSNSRSEMNVSTLELGDSALYLCASSLEGRGDGYTFGSGTRLTVV.

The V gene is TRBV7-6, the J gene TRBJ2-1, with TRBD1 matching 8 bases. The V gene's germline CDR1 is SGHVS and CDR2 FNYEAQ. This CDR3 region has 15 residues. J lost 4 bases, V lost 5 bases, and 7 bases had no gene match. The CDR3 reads CASSQPTGGYNEQFF. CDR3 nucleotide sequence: TGTGCCAGCAGCCAGCCTACAGGGGGGTACAATGAGCAGTTCTTC.

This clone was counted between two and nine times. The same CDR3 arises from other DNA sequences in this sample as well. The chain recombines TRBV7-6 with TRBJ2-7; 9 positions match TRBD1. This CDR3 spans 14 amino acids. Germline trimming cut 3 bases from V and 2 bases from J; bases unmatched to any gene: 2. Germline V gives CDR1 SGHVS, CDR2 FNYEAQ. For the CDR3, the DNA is TGTGCCAGCAGCTTGGGACAGGGTACCTACGAGCAGTACTTC. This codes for CASSLGQGTYEQYF.

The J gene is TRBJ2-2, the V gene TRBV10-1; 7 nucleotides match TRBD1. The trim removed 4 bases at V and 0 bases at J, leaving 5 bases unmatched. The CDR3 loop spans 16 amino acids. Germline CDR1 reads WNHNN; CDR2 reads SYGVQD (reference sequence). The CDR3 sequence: CASSATGQSNTGELFF. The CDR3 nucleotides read TGCGCCAGCAGTGCGACGGGACAGTCGAACACCGGGGAGCTGTTTTTT.

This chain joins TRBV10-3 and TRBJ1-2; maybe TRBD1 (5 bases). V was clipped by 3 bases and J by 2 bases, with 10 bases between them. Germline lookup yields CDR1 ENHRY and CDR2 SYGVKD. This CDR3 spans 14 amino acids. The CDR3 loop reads CAISEGQGNYGYTF. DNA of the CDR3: TGTGCCATCAGTGAAGGGCAGGGCAACTATGGCTACACCTTC.

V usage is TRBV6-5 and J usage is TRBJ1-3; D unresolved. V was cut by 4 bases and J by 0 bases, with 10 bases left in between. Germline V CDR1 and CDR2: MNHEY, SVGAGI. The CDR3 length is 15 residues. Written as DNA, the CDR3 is TGTGCCAGCAGTTCTCCGGACGGCTCTGGAAACACCATATATTTT. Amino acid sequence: CASSSPDGSGNTIYF.

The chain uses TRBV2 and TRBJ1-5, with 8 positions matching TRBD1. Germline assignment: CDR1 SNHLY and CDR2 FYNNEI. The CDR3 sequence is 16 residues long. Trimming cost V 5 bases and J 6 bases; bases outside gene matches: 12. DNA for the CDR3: TGTGCCAGCAGTCCTCCAGACAGGGGTTTCATTCAGCCCCAGCATTTT. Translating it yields CASSPPDRGFIQPQHF.

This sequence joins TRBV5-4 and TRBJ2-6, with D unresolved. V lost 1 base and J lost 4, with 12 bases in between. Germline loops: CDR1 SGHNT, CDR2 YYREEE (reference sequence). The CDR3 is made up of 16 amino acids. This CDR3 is CASSLMAAAGANVLTF. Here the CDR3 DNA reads TGTGCCAGCAGCTTGATGGCAGCTGCGGGGGCCAACGTCCTGACTTTC.

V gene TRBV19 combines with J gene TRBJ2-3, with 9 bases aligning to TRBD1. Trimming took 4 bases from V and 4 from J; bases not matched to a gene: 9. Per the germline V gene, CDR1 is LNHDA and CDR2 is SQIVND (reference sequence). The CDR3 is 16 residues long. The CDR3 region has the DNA TGTGCCAGTAGTAGCCCCCGGGACAGGGAACCAGATACGCAGTATTTT. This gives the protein CASSSPRDREPDTQYF. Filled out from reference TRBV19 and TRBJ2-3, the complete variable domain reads DGGITQSPKYLFRKEGQNVTLSCEQNLNHDAMYWYRQDPGQGLRLIYYSQIVNDFQKGDIAEGYSVSREKKESFPLTVTSAQKNPTAFYLCASSSPRDREPDTQYFGPGTRLTVL.

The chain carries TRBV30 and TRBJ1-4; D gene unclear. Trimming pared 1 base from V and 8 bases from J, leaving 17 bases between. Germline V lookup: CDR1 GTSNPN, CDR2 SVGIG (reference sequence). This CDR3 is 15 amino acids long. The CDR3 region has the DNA TGTGCCTGGAGTGGTGGTCAGGTCTTTCTGGAAAAACTGTTTTTT. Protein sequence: CAWSGGQVFLEKLFF. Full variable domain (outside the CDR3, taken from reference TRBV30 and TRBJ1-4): SQTIHQWPATLVQPVGSPLSLECTVEGTSNPNLYWYRQAAGRGLQLLFYSVGIGQISSEVPQNLSASRPQDRQFILSSKKLLLSDSGFYLCAWSGGQVFLEKLFFGSGTQLSVL.

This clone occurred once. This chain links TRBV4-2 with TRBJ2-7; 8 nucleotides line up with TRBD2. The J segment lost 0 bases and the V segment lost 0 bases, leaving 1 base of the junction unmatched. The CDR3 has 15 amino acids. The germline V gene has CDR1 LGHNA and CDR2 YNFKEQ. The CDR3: CASSQETSGSYEQYF. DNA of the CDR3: TGTGCCAGCAGCCAAGAAACTAGCGGCTCCTACGAGCAGTACTTC.

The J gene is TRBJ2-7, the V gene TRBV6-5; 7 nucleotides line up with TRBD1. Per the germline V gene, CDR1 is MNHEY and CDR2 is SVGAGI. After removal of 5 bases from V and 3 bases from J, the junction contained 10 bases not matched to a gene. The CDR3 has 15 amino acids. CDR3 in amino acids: CASSRSPGQHYEQYF. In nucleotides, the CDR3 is TGTGCCAGCAGTCGATCACCGGGACAGCACTACGAGCAGTACTTC.